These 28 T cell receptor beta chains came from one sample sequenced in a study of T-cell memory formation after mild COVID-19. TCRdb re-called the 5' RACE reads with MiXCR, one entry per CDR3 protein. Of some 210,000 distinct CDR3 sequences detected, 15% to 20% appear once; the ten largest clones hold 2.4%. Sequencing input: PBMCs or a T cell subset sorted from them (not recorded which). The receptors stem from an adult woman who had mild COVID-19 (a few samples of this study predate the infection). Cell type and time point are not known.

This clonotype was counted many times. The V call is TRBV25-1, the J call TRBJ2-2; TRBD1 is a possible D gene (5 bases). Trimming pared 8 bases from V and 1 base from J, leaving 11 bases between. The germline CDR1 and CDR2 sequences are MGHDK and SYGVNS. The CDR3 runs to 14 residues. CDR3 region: CASRPTGNTGELFF. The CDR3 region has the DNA TGTGCCAGCCGCCCTACAGGGAACACCGGGGAGCTGTTTTTT.

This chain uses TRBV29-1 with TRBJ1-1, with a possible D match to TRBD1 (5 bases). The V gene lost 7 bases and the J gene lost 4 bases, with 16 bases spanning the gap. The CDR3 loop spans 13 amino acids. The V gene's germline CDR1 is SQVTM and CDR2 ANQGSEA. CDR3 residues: CSAKRGIGTEAFF. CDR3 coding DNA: TGCAGCGCCAAGAGGGGTATAGGCACTGAAGCTTTCTTT.

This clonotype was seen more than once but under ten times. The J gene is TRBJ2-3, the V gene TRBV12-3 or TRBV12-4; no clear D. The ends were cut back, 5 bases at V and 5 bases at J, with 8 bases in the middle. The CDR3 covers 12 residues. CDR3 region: CASSPKVDTQYF. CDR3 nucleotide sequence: TGTGCCAGCAGTCCCAAAGTAGATACGCAGTATTTT.

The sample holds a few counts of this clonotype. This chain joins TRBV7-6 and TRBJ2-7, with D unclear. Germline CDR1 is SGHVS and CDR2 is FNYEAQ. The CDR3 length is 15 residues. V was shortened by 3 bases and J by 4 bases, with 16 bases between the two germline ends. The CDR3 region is CASSFDPNWGYEQYF. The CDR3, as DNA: TGTGCCAGCAGCTTCGACCCGAATTGGGGATACGAGCAGTACTTC.

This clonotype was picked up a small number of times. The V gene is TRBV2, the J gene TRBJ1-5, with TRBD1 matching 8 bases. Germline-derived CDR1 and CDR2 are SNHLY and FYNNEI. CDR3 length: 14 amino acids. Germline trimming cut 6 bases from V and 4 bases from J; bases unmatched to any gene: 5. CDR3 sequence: CASSKDRANQPQHF. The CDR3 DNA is TGTGCCAGCAGCAAGGACAGGGCGAATCAGCCCCAGCATTTT.

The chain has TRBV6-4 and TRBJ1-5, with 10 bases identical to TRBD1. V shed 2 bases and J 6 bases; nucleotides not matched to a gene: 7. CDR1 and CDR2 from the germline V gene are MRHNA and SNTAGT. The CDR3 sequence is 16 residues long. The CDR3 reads CASSDPTGGKSQPQHF. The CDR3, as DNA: TGTGCCAGCAGTGACCCGACAGGGGGCAAGAGTCAGCCCCAGCATTTT.

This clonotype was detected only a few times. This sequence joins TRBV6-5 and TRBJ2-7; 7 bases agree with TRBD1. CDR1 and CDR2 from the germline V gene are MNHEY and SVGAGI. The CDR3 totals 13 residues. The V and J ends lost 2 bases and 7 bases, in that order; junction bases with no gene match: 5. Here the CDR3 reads CASSYDRVREQYF. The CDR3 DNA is TGTGCCAGCAGTTACGACAGGGTCCGAGAGCAGTACTTC.

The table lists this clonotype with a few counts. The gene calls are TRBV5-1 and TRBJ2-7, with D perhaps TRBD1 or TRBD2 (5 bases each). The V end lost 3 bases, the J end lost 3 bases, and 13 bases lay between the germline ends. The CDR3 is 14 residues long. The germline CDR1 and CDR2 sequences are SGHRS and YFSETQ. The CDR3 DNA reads TGCGCCAGCAGCTGGGACCATTCTAGCTACGAGCAGTACTTC. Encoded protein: CASSWDHSSYEQYF.

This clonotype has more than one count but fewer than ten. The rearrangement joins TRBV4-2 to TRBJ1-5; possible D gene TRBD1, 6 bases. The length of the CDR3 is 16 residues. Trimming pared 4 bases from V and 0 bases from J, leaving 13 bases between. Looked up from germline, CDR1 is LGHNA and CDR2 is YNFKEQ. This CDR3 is CASSPSGAHSNQPQHF. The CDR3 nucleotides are TGTGCCAGCAGCCCCTCGGGGGCGCATAGCAATCAGCCCCAGCATTTT.

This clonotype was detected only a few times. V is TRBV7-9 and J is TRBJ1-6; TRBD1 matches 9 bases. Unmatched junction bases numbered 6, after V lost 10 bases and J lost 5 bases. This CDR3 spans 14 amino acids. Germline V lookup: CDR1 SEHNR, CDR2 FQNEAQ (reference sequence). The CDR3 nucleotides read TGTGCCACCGGGACAGGGCTCAATAATTCACCCCTCCACTTT. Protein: CATGTGLNNSPLHF.

In nucleotides, the CDR3 is TGTGCCAGCAGTGAACTAGCGGTTTCCCCCTACGAGCAGTACTTC. Translated: CASSELAVSPYEQYF. V is TRBV25-1 and J is TRBJ2-7; 7 positions agree with TRBD2. Trimming cost V 2 bases and J 2 bases; bases outside gene matches: 6. This CDR3 has 15 amino acids. Germline lookup yields CDR1 MGHDK and CDR2 SYGVNS.

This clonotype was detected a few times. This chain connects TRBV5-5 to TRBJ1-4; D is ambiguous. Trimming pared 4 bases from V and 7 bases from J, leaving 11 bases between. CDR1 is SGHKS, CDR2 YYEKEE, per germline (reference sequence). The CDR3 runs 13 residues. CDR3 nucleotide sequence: TGTGCCAGCAGCCGCCCGATTGGTGAAAAACTGTTTTTT. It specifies CASSRPIGEKLFF.

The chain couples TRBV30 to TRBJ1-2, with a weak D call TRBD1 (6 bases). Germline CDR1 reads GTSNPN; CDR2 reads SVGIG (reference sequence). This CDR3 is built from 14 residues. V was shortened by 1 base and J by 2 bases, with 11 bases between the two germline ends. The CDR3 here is CAWSAQGLNYGYTF. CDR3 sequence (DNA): TGTGCCTGGAGTGCCCAGGGGCTCAACTATGGCTACACCTTC.

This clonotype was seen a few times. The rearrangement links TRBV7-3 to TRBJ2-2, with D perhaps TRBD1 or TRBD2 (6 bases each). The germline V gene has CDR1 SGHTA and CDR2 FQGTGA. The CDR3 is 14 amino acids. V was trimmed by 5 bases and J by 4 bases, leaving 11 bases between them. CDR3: CASSTQGGTGELFF. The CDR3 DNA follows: TGTGCCAGCAGCACACAGGGAGGCACCGGGGAGCTGTTTTTT.

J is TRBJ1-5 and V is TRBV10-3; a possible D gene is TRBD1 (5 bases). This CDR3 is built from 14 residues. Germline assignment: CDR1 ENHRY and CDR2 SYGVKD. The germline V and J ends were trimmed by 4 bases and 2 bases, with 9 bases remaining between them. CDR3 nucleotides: TGTGCCATCAGTGGGGACGGGGGCAATCAGCCCCAGCATTTT. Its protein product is CAISGDGGNQPQHF.

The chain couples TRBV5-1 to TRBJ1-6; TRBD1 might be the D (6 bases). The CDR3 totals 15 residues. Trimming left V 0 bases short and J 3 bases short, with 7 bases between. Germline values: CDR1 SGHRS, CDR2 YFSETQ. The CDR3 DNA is TGCGCCAGCAGCTTGGGGACAGTCTATAATTCACCCCTCCACTTT. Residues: CASSLGTVYNSPLHF.

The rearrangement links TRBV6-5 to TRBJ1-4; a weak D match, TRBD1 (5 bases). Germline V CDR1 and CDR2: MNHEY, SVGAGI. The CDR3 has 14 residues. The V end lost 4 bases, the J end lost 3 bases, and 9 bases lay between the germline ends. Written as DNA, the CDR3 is TGTGCCAGCAGTTTTCGACAGTCTAATGAAAAACTGTTTTTT. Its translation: CASSFRQSNEKLFF.

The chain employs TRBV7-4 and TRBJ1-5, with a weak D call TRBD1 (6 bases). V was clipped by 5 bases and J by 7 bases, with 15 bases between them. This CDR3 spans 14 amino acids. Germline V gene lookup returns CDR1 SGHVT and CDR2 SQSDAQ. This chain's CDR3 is CASSARQEEQPQHF. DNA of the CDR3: TGTGCCAGCAGCGCACGACAGGAGGAGCAGCCCCAGCATTTT.

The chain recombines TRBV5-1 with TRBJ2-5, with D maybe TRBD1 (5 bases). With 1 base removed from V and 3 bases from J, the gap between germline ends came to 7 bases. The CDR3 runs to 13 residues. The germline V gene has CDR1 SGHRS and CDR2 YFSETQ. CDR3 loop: CASSLKGEETQYF. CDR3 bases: TGCGCCAGCAGCTTGAAAGGGGAAGAGACCCAGTACTTC.

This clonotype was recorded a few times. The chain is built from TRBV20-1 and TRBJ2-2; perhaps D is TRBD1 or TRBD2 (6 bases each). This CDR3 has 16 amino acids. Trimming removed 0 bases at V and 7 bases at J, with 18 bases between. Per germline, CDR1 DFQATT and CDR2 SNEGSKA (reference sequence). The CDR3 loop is CSARDPRDTRDGELFF. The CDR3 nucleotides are TGCAGTGCTAGAGATCCGCGGGACACCCGGGACGGGGAGCTGTTTTTT.

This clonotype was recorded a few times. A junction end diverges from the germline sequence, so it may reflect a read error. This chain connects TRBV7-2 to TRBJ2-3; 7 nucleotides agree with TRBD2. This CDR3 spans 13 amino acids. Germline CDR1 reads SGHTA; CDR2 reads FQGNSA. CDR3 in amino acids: CASSLFETSLPDF. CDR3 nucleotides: TGTGCCAGCAGCTTATTCGAGACTAGCCTCCCGGATTTT.

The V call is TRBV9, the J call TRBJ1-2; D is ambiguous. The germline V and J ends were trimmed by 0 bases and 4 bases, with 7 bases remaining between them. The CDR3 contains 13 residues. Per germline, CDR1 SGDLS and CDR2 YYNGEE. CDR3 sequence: CASSVEISYGYTF. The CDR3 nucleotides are TGTGCCAGCAGCGTAGAGATTTCCTATGGCTACACCTTC. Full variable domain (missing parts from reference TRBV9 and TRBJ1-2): DSGVTQTPKHLITATGQRVTLRCSPRSGDLSVYWYQQSLDQGLQFLIQYYNGEERAKGNILERFSAQQFPDLHSELNLSSLELGDSALYFCASSVEISYGYTFGSGTRLTVV.

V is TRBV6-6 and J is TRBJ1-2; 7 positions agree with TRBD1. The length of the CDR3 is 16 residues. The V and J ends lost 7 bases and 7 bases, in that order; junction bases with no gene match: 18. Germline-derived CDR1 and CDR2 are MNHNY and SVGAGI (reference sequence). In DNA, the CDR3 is TGTGCCAGCACCCGTTGGGGAGGGGGCGCATTAAGTGGCTACACCTTC. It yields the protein CASTRWGGGALSGYTF.

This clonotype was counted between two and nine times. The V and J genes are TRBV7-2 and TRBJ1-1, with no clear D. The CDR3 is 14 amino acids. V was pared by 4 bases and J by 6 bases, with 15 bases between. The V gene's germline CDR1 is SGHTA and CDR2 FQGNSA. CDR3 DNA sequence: TGTGCCAGCAGCTCTCCTACAGCCCGCGCTGAAGCTTTCTTT. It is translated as CASSSPTARAEAFF.

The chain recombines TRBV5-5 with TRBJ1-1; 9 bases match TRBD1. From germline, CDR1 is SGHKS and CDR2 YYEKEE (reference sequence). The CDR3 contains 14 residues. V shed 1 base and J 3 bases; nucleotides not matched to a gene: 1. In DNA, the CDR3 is TGTGCCAGCAGCTTGACAGGGGGCTACACTGAAGCTTTCTTT. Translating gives CASSLTGGYTEAFF.

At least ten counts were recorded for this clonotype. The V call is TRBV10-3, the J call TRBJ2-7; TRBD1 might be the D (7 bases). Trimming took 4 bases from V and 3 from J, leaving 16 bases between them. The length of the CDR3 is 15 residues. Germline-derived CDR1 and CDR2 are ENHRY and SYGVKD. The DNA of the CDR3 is TGTGCCATCAGTGGTGGAGGGGGACAGAACTACGAGCAGTACTTC. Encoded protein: CAISGGGGQNYEQYF.

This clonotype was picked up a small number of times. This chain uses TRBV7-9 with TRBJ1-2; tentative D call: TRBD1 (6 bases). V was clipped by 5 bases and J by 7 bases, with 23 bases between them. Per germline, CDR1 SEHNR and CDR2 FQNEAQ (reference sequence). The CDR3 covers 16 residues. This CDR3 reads CASSPETGPNIGGYTF. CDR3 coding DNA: TGTGCCAGCAGCCCGGAGACAGGACCGAACATAGGTGGCTACACCTTC.

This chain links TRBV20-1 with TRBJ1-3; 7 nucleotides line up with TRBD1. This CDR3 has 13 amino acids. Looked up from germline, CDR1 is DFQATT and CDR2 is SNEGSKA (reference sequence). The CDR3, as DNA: TGCGGCCAGCGGGACAGCCTTGGAAACACCATATATTTT. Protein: CGQRDSLGNTIYF.